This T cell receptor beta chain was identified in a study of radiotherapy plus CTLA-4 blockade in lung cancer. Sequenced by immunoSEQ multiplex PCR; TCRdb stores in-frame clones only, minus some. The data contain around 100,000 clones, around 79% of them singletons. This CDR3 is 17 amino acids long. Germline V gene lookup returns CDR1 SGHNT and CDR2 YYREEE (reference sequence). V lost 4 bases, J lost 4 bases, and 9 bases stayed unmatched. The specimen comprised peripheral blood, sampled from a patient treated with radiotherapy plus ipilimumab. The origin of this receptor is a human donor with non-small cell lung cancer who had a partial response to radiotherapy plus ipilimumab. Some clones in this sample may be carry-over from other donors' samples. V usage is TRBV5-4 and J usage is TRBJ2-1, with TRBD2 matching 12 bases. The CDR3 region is CASSIRLAGGLYNEQFF. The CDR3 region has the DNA TGTGCCAGCAGCATTCGTCTAGCGGGGGGGCTGTACAATGAGCAGTTCTTC. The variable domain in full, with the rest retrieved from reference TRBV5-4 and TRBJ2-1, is ETGVTQSPTHLIKTRGQQVTLRCSSQSGHNTVSWYQQALGQGPQFIFQYYREEENGRGNFPPRFSGLQFPNYSSELNVNALELDDSALYLCASSIRLAGGLYNEQFFGPGTRLTVL.